What follows describes a single T cell receptor (beta chain). Its antigen is not identified. This record comes from a study of glioma-infiltrating T cells. Findings and limits, study-wide: Very few CDR3 sequences were shared between tissue and blood. Tissue-blood divergence was below expectation in non-neoplastic patients, above in gliomas.

The iRepertoire nested amplicon-rescue multiplex PCR amplified TCR alpha and beta CDR3s from RNA. TCRdb reprocessed the multiplex PCR reads via MiXCR and lists one record per CDR3 protein. In the table there are over 90,000 distinct CDR3 sequences, around 31% of which are singletons. This CDR3 is 14 amino acids long. Per germline, CDR1 KGHSH and CDR2 LQKENI. Trimming shortened V by 3 bases and J by 6 bases, and 12 bases separated the two germline ends. The chain links TRBV18 to TRBJ2-4; D is unresolved. This TCR derives from a human donor with low-grade glioma or glioblastoma, undergoing nonglioma brain surgery, or in good health (not recorded which). What was sequenced was glioma tissue, nonneoplastic brain tissue, or PBMCs (not recorded which). The CDR3 spells CASSPGQPLNIQYF. CDR3 DNA sequence: TGTGCCAGCTCACCTGGCCAGCCTCTAAACATTCAGTACTTC.